This TCR beta chain came from a study of T cells in Graves' hyperthyroidism and ophthalmopathy. Findings and limits, study-wide: Peripheral blood also featured most of the thyroid clonotypes expanded above 0.001.

Subjects aged 18 to 65 presented with newly diagnosed hyperthyroidism of less than 2 months' duration. Germline CDR1 LGHDT, CDR2 YNNKEL (reference sequence). The J segment lost 2 bases and the V segment lost 6 bases, leaving 12 bases of the junction unmatched. The CDR3 runs 17 residues. The investigators amplified TCR beta CDR3 regions from RNA transcripts. The HTBI primer set was used in a first-round RT-PCR of the TCR CDR3. TCRdb recomputed calls from the multiplex PCR reads with MiXCR, one row per CDR3 protein. The profile shows about 360,000 distinct CDR3 sequences, about 18% of them singletons. In regard to this clonotype: What it binds is unknown.

The sequence derives from a woman aged 18-29 years with Graves' hyperthyroidism. Sample: blood. The rearrangement uses TRBV3-1 and TRBJ2-5; the match to TRBD1 covers 10 bases. CDR3 coding DNA: TGTGCCAGCAGGCCTCCGGACAGGGGGGGCATGCAAGAGACCCAGTACTTC. Residues: CASRPPDRGGMQETQYF.